This T cell receptor beta chain emerged from a study of T cells after yellow fever vaccination. Study-level background: When fractions had low cell numbers, they were prepared with SMART-Seq v4 Ultra Low Input.

V lost 8 bases to trimming and J lost 7 bases; unmatched junction nucleotides: 6. This CDR3 contains 13 residues. Germline values: CDR1 LGHDT, CDR2 YNNKEL (reference sequence). A universal primer site and UMIs were added as TCR cDNA was made by 5'RACE template switching. MiXCR, applied by TCRdb to the 5' RACE reads, yields one record per CDR3 protein. This table holds over 110,000 distinct CDR3 sequences, over 7% found once. This clonotype appeared many times. The antigen remains undetermined. Study results and limitations: Clones from primary vaccination mostly reappeared after the booster (roughly 95% CD4, around 90% CD8).

The TCR sequence derives from a man aged 25-45 years who received the YFV17D yellow fever vaccine. The rearrangement joins TRBV3-1 to TRBJ2-1, with 9 bases lining up with TRBD2. Sample: CD4+ T cells sorted from PBMCs, taken 5 days after the yellow fever booster vaccination. The CDR3 DNA reads as TGTGCCAGCTGTAGCGGGAGAAGGAATGAGCAGTTCTTC. Encoded protein: CASCSGRRNEQFF.